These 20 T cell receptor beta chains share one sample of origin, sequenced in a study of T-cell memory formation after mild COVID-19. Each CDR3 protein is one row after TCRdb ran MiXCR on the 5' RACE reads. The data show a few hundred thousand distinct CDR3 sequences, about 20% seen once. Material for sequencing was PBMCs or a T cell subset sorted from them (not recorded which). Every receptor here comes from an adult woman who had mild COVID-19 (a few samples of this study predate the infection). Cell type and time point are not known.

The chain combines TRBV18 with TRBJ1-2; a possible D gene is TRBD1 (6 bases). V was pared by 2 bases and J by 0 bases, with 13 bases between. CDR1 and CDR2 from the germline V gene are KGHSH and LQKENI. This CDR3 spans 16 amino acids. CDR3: CASSPEANRANYGYTF. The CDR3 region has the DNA TGTGCCAGCTCACCAGAGGCGAACAGGGCTAACTATGGCTACACCTTC.

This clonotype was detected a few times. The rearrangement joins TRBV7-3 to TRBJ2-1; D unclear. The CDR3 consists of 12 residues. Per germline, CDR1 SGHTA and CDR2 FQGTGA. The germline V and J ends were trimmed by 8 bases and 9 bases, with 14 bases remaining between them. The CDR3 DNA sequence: TGTGCCAGCTCCGAGGTTGTGGGTGAGCAGTTCTTC. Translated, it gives CASSEVVGEQFF.

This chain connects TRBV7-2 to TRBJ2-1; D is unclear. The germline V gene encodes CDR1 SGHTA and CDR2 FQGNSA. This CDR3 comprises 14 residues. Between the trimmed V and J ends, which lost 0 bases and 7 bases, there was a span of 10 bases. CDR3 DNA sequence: TGTGCCAGCAGCTTAGCCCCCTGGGGTAATGAGCAGTTCTTC. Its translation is CASSLAPWGNEQFF.

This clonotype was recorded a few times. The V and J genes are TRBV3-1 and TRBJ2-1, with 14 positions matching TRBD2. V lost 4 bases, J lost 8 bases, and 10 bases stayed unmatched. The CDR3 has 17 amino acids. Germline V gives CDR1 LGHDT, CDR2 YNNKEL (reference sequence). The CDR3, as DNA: TGTGCCAGCAGCCCGCTGAGGGGACTAGCGGGAGTTCATGAGCAGTTCTTC. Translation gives CASSPLRGLAGVHEQFF.

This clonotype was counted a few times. CDR3 bases: TGTGCCAGCAGTAAAGTGTGGGCGGCCGGGGACAATGAGCAGTTCTTC. It specifies CASSKVWAAGDNEQFF. V is TRBV12-3 or TRBV12-4 and J is TRBJ2-1; D is possibly TRBD2 (5 bases). The CDR3 contains 16 residues. Trimming took off 5 bases at V and 5 bases at J, with 19 bases between the two ends.

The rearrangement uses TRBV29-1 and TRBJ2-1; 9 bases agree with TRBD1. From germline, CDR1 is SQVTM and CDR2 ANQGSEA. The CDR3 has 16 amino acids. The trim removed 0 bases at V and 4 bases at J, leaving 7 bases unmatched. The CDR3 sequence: CSVEDLNRGLYNEQFF. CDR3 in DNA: TGCAGCGTTGAAGATTTAAACAGGGGGCTATACAATGAGCAGTTCTTC.

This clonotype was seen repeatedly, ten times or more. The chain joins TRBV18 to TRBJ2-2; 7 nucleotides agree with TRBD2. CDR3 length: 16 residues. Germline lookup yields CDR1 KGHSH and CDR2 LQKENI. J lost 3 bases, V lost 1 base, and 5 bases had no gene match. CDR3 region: CASSPLSGDDTGELFF. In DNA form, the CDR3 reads TGTGCCAGCTCACCACTCAGCGGGGATGACACCGGGGAGCTGTTTTTT. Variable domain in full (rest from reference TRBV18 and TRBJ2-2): NAGVMQNPRHLVRRRGQEARLRCSPMKGHSHVYWYRQLPEEGLKFMVYLQKENIIDESGMPKERFSAEFPKEGPSILRIQQVVRGDSAAYFCASSPLSGDDTGELFFGEGSRLTVL.

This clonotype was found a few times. CDR3 residues: CASSLQSYEQYF. CDR3 DNA: TGTGCCAGCAGCCTACAGTCCTACGAGCAGTACTTC. This rearrangement joins TRBV7-9 to TRBJ2-7; D ambiguous. Looked up from germline, CDR1 is SEHNR and CDR2 is FQNEAQ (reference sequence). V was cut by 5 bases and J by 1 base, with 6 bases left in between. There are 12 residues in the CDR3. The full variable domain, in which reference TRBV7-9 and TRBJ2-7 provide the parts outside the CDR3, is DTGVSQNPRHKITKRGQNVTFRCDPISEHNRLYWYRQTLGQGPEFLTYFQNEAQLEKSRLLSDRFSAERPKGSFSTLEIQRTEQGDSAMYLCASSLQSYEQYFGPGTRLTVT.

This CDR3 is CASSGRSGRPYEQYF. The DNA for the CDR3 is TGTGCCAGCAGTGGTCGTAGCGGCAGGCCCTACGAGCAGTACTTC. This rearrangement joins TRBV25-1 to TRBJ2-7, with a possible D match to TRBD2 (6 bases). Germline V gene data show CDR1 as MGHDK and CDR2 as SYGVNS. The CDR3 length is 15 residues. Trimming left V 4 bases short and J 2 bases short, with 15 bases between.

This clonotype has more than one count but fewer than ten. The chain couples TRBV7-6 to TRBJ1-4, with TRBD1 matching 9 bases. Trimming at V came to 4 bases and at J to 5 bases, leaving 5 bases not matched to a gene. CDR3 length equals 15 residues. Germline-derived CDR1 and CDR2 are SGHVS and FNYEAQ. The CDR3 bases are TGTGCCAGCAGCTCGACAGGGGGTTTGAATGAAAAACTGTTTTTT. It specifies CASSSTGGLNEKLFF.

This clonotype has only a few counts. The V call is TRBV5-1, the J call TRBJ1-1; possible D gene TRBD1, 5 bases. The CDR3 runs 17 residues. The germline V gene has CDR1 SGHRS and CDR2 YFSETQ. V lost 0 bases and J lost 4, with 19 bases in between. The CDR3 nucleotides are TGCGCCAGCAGCTTGGCCTTTTCTTCGAGCAGGGCCACTGAAGCTTTCTTT. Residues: CASSLAFSSSRATEAFF.

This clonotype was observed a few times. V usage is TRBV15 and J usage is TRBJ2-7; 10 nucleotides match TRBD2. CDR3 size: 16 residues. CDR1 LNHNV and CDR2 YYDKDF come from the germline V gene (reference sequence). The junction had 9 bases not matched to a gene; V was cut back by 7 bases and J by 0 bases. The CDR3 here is CATKASGGKLSYEQYF. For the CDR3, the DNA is TGTGCCACCAAGGCTAGCGGGGGCAAACTCTCCTACGAGCAGTACTTC.

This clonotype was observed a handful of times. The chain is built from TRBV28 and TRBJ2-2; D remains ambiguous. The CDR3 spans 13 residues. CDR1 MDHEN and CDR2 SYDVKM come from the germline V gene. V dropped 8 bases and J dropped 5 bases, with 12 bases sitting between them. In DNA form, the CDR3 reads TGTGCCAGCGAGGCTCCCGGGACCGGGGAGCTGTTTTTT. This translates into CASEAPGTGELFF.

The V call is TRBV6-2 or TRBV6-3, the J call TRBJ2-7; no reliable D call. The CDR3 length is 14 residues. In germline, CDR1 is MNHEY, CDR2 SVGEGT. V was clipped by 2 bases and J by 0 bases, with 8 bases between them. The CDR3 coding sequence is TGTGCCAGCAGTTACGAACCGAGCTCCTACGAGCAGTACTTC. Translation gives CASSYEPSSYEQYF.

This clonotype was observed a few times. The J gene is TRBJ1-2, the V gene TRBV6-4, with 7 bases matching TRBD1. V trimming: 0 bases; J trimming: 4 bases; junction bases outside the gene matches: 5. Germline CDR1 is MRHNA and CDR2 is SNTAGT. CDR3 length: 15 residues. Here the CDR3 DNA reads TGTGCCAGCAGTGACTCCCCCGGGACAGTCTATGGCTACACCTTC. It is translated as CASSDSPGTVYGYTF.

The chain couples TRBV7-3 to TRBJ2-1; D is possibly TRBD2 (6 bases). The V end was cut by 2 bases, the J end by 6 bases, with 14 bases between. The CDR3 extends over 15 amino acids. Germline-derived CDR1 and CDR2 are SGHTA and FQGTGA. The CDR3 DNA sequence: TGTGCCAGCAGCTTATTTGACGGGGGAATCAATGAGCAGTTCTTC. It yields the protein CASSLFDGGINEQFF.

The DNA of the CDR3 is TGTGCCAGCAGTTACCAAGGGCAGGGGGCGCACACCGGGGAGCTGTTTTTT. Residues: CASSYQGQGAHTGELFF. The rearrangement joins TRBV6-5 to TRBJ2-2; TRBD1 matches at 8 bases. Germline CDR1 and CDR2: MNHEY and SVGAGI. Trimming cost V 2 bases and J 3 bases; bases outside gene matches: 8. This CDR3 is 17 amino acids long.

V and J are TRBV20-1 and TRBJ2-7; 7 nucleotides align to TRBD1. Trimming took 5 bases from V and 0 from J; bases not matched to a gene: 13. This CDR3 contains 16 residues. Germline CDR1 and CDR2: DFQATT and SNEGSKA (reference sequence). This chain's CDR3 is CSASPGQRRTSYEQYF. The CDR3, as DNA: TGCAGTGCTTCACCGGGACAGAGGAGGACCTCCTACGAGCAGTACTTC.

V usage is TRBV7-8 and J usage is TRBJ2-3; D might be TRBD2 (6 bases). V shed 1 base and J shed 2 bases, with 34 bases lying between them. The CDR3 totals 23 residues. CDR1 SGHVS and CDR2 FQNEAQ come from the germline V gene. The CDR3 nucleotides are TGTGCCAGCAGCTTAGACAGAGGTATGGGGCCCTCTAGTCTAGCGACAACCACAGATACGCAGTATTTT. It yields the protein CASSLDRGMGPSSLATTTDTQYF.

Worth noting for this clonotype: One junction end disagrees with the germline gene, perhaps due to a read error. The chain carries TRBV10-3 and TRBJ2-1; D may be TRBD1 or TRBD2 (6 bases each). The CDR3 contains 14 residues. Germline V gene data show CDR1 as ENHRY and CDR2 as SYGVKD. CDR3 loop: CAISGGGLYSEQFF. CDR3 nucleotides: TGTGCCATCAGTGGAGGGGGGCTTTACAGTGAGCAGTTCTTC.